These 2 T cell receptor beta chains were sequenced from one sample in a study of cytomegalovirus exposure and HLA in healthy donors. 60 Vbeta and 13 Jbeta primers were used in PCR. Profiled with immunoSEQ multiplex PCR; TCRdb holds only in-frame clones, not every one. This sample has about 160,000 clones, with roughly 85% found just once. Specimen: PBMCs. The source is a man in his late teens or twenties in good health and CMV-seropositive.

The chain combines TRBV7-6 with TRBJ2-1, with 7 bases aligning to TRBD2. Unmatched junction bases numbered 2, after V lost 2 bases and J lost 1 base. Germline V gives CDR1 SGHVS, CDR2 FNYEAQ. The CDR3 sequence is 15 residues long. The CDR3 sequence: CASSLRGESYNEQFF. For the CDR3, the DNA is TGTGCCAGCAGCTTACGGGGGGAATCCTACAATGAGCAGTTCTTC.

The rearrangement uses TRBV30 and TRBJ2-3; tentatively, D is TRBD2 (7 bases). The length of the CDR3 is 15 residues. Germline lookup yields CDR1 GTSNPN and CDR2 SVGIG (reference sequence). Deletions cut 3 bases from V and 7 bases from J, with 20 bases between. The DNA for the CDR3 is TGTGCCTGGAGCACGGGGGGAGGGGGGGTTTATACGCAGTATTTT. Protein sequence: CAWSTGGGGVYTQYF.